Below, one T cell receptor (beta chain) is given with its context. The clone's antigen remains unknown. No much larger clone exists at a distance of one base, and base qualities are not known. This sample was included in a study of cytomegalovirus exposure and HLA in healthy donors (dated by TCRdb to about 2017). For the study in its entirety: An earlier analysis of approximately 640 of the donors reported more than 250 Gb of sequence data and about 100 million unique TCR beta sequences from 150 million to 200 million T cells. About 280 gigabases of sequencing data and 91 million or so unique TCR sequences made up an early release that covered several hundred HLA-typed donors. Among the roughly 370 genotyped donors, approximately 81% belonged to the genetic ancestry cluster associated with self-reported Caucasian donors. The study was designed to test whether signatures of past pathogen exposure could be identified by cataloging public T cell receptors. The study used immunosequencing to profile the T cell repertoires of approximately 630 subjects and linked those repertoires to cytomegalovirus serostatus. Along with the approximately 700-subject first cohort, a separate validation cohort of over a hundred different subjects was used. To predict cytomegalovirus infection status, the study combined high-throughput TCR immunosequencing, statistical association of individual TCRs with disease status, and machine learning. In a later analysis, previously published TCR beta repertoires from several hundred donors were re-analyzed and high-resolution HLA genotyping was added so that TCR occurrence patterns could be studied. Rather than drawing on any new phenotypic data, the later analysis identified candidate immune exposures from TCR beta sequences and the way those sequences occurred across donors. To decide whether each TCR beta V gene segment behaved as functional or pseudogenic, an earlier analysis of approximately 590 of the donors relied on high-throughput TCR beta sequencing. Donor age, sex, ethnicity and CMV serostatus were collected together with the repertoire data. In a later genetic analysis, genome-wide SNP genotypes for about 65% of the roughly 670 donors were used, and that subset was treated as a discovery cohort. Every repertoire in the discovery cohort had been generated on one and the same sequencing platform. Class I and class II HLA loci were covered by the typing at four-digit resolution. Typing coverage differed by locus: A, B, C, DRB1 and DQB1 were typed in roughly 620-630 donors, DQA1 in around 500, DPA1 in 600 to 610, and DPB1 in 450 to 490. Because of strong linkage in the cohort, roughly five DR-DQ haplotypes were treated as single units for association and clustering. On average, roughly 250,000 unique TCR beta nucleotide sequences were sequenced per donor among about 400 genotyped donors of the cohort, with around 19% of those sequences being non-productive.

Library generation was performed with the immunoSEQ multiplex PCR assay. A mixture of 60 forward primers for TCR Vbeta segments and 13 reverse primers for TCR Jbeta segments was used in the multiplex PCR. The CDR3 region of rearranged TCR beta genes was amplified from genomic DNA by a multiplex PCR assay. On the Illumina HiSeq System, the amplified TCR beta libraries were sequenced as 87-base-pair reads. The authors' pipeline ran thus. A later analysis tallied about 77 million unique TCR beta chains across the 660 or so repertoires, and some 10 million of those chains were shared by two or more donors. To remove PCR and sequencing errors, raw reads were error-corrected and collapsed into unique sequences using a nearest-neighbor algorithm that merged closely related sequences. Alignment of CDR3 sequences to IMGT reference sequences was used to assign V, D and J gene segments. Each retained sequence needed at least a six-nucleotide match to both a V gene segment and a J gene segment. Rearrangements were classified as productive when the CDR3 lacked stop codons and remained in frame with V and J, and all other rearrangements were classified as non-productive. Following IMGT convention, CDR3 was defined as the stretch from the second conserved V-encoded cysteine to the conserved J-encoded phenylalanine. Sequences without an unambiguous match to a single V gene segment were excluded from the earlier analysis of approximately 560 of the donors. In an earlier analysis of approximately 550 of the donors, V segments were called functional above 56.7% productive rearrangements and were called segregating when the between-donor standard deviation exceeded 5%. A statistical classification framework was built for diagnosing cytomegalovirus status from the catalog of TCR beta chain sequences. In a later analysis, V and J genes were assigned by comparing TCR nucleotide sequences against IMGT/GENE-DB human TR gene sequences. A later analysis assigned CDR3 sequences and most-parsimonious VDJ recombination scenarios with the TCRdist pipeline. In a later analysis, each TCR beta chain was defined by its CDR3 amino acid sequence together with its V-gene family, and reads without a unique V-gene family were excluded. As a way to deal with suspected cross-contamination and a sequencing artifact, a later analysis dropped 450 to 600 nucleotide sequences that were highly shared and had low generation probability. In a later analysis, a clonal expansion index was calculated for each public chain from normalized within-repertoire ranks of inferred template counts. Generation probabilities in a later analysis came from a VDJ recombination model fitted to out-of-frame rearrangements, and those results were checked against IGoR. In a later analysis, TCR-TCR, TCR-HLA and TCR-CMV co-occurrence was scored with hypergeometric tests, and a repertoire-size bias correction was applied to TCR pairs. False discovery rates were estimated in a later analysis by permuting HLA or CMV assignments 20 times. In a later analysis, co-occurring TCRs were grouped using DBSCAN, and TCRdist sequence similarity was added for clustering within HLA-allele-positive subsets. Co-occurrence clustering excluded repertoires with fewer than 30,000 or more than 120,000 public chains, plus five with anomalous nucleotide sharing. In its TCRdb copy, this immuneACCESS table keeps in-frame sequences only and misses some clones. Where compared with another copy, unresolved V genes explain less than half of these, and the others have no known cause. V and J calls and clone size are as listed in that table; D and trimming were resolved from the DNA. This sample is represented by about 120,000 clones; about two thirds of them were singletons. Jointly, the top ten make up around 4% of the sample.

Findings and caveats that apply to the study as a whole: Linkage disequilibrium might explain the correlated functional status among segregating V segments, but an unknown experimental factor could not be ruled out. Strong co-occurrence of HLA alleles, especially DR and DQ, made assigning TCR associations to individual alleles difficult. A later analysis reported that several top co-occurrence clusters appeared linked to parvovirus B19, influenza, CMV and Epstein-Barr virus. A total of fewer than 200 TCR beta chains were listed by the study as associated with cytomegalovirus. Compared with the roughly 700-donor mean, donors in an Asian-associated ancestry cluster had fewer N-insertions in productive TCRs, according to a later genetic analysis. According to a later analysis, TCR association rates differed among HLA loci, with DRB1 alleles showing the most associated TCRs and HLA-C alleles showing the fewest. In a later analysis, HLA-associated TCR beta chains were found to be more clonally expanded and to have lower generation probabilities than equally common non-associated chains. According to a later analysis, most CMV-associated TCR beta chains appeared to be HLA-restricted, and the HLA associations seemed to be driven largely by CMV exposure. Over 15 rarely observed V segments, including chromosome 9 orphons, were excluded from the earlier analysis of several hundred of the donors because counts were too low. A cluster of highly shared sequence variants was judged likely to represent a technical artifact of the sequencing pipeline. Only TCR beta chains were sequenced in this cohort, and the absence of alpha or paired-chain data limited detectable features. In vitro tests confirmed that a few of the cytomegalovirus-associated TCR beta chains recognize cytomegalovirus antigens. The 87-base-pair reads could not distinguish some IMGT-functional V segments, including TRBV6-2 and TRBV6-3, so those segments were excluded. The authors suggested that the approach could potentially be extended to other disease states and immunological phenotypes. The only immune exposure information available for the cohort was CMV serostatus. Because HLA typing was missing for some donors at each locus, association tests included only the typed subset. Most TCR sequences were seen in very few donors, while some public TCRs were found in many individuals. V-gene and J-gene trimming of TCR beta chains was associated with a missense DCLRE1C variant in a later genetic analysis, and the association was replicated in an independent cohort. In both the original and validation cohorts, the classifier was reported to diagnose cytomegalovirus status with high specificity and sensitivity. An earlier analysis of approximately 600 of the donors showed that most TCR beta V segments appeared in productive rearrangements either about 87% or about 30% of the time, which broadly matched IMGT annotations. In a later analysis, 15,000 to 20,000 TCR beta sequences were associated with specific HLA alleles at a false discovery rate of 0.05. Roughly uniform sequencing depth across donors was assumed in presence/absence analyses, although this assumption may not hold. A further reported finding was that TCR beta sequences accurately predicted the HLA-A and HLA-B alleles for most subjects in the first cohort.

The cohort consisted of 650 to 700 healthy bone marrow donors. At the time of sampling, all cohort members were nominally healthy, though unrecorded immune exposures were likely present. The donor tested CMV seronegative and was one of the 352 seronegative cohort members. A peripheral blood sample was collected from each donor, and TCR beta sequencing was performed on peripheral blood mononuclear cells. The Qiagen DNeasy Blood Extraction Kit was used to extract genomic DNA from the blood cell samples. CDR1 SGHTA and CDR2 FQGNSA were looked up in the germline V gene. The CDR3, cysteine through phenylalanine, is 13 amino acids long. The entry retains the CDR3 DNA only, 39 bases that are in frame from base 1. The V end loses 6 bases and the J end loses 7 bases, and a stretch of 13 bases separates them.

Specimen: PBMCs. The sequence was obtained from a man younger than 40 in good health and CMV-seronegative. The chain employs TRBV7-2 and TRBJ1-5; the D region possibly corresponds to TRBD1 (5 bases align). CDR3 reads: CASSPQGQQPQHF. The nucleotides are TGTGCCAGCAGTCCTCAGGGCCAACAGCCCCAGCATTTT.